This T cell receptor beta chain was captured by sequencing in a study of blood T cells in healthy people across ages. Only a few counts were recorded for this clonotype. Its antigen remains unidentified. Study findings and constraints: The study found TCR beta diversity correlated strongly with naive T cell percentage.

Together with a sample-barcoded 5' primer, a J-beta primer mix was included in a second PCR lasting about 7 to 12 cycles. TCRdb reanalysed the 5' RACE reads using MiXCR and keeps one entry per CDR3 protein. The table lists roughly 800,000 distinct CDR3 sequences, around 25% of them singletons. Another study also made use of these data, one on T cells of mothers and their children. That publication notes: Every mother produced more than 8 million TCR beta CDR3 reads, whereas every child provided around 3 million.

Specimen: blood. The sequence derives from a boy between 10 and 17 years old in good health.

The CDR3 DNA reads TGTGCCAGCAACTCACGGGGGTTAGGCGAAGCTTTCTTT. The encoded protein is CASNSRGLGEAFF. This chain uses TRBV14 with TRBJ1-1; possibly TRBD1 for D (5 bases). The CDR3 has 13 amino acids. The V and J ends lost 7 bases and 8 bases respectively, with 17 bases between them. Germline CDR1 SGHDN, CDR2 FVKESK.